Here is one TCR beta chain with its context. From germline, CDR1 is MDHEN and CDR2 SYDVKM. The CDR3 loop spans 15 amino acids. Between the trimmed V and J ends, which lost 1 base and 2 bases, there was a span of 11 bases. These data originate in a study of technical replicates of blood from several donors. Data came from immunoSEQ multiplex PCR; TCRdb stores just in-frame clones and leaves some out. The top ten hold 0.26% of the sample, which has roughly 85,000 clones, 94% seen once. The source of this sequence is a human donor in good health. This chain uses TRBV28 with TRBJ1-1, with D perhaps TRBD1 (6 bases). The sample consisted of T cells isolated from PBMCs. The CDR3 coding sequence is TGTGCCAGCAGTTTATCAGGACAGATTAACACTGAAGCTTTCTTT. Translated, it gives CASSLSGQINTEAFF. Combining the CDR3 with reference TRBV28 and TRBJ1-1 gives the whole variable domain DVKVTQSSRYLVKRTGEKVFLECVQDMDHENMFWYRQDPGLGLRLIYFSYDVKMKEKGDIPEGYSVSREKKERFSLILESASTNQTSMYLCASSLSGQINTEAFFGQGTRLTVV.